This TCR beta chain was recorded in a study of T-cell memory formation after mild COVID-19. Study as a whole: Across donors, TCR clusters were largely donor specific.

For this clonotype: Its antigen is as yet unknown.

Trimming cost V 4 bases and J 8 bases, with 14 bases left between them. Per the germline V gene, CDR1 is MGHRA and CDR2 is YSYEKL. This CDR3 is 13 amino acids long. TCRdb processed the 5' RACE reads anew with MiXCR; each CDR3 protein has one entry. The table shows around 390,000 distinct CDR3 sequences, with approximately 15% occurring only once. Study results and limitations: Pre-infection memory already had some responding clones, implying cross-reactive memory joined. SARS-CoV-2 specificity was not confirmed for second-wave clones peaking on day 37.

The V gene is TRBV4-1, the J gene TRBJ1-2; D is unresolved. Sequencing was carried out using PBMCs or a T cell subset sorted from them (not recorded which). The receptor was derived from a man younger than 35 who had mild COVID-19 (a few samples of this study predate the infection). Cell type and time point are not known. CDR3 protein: CASSLSDGGGYTF. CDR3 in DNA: TGCGCCAGCAGCCTCTCAGACGGCGGAGGCTACACCTTC.